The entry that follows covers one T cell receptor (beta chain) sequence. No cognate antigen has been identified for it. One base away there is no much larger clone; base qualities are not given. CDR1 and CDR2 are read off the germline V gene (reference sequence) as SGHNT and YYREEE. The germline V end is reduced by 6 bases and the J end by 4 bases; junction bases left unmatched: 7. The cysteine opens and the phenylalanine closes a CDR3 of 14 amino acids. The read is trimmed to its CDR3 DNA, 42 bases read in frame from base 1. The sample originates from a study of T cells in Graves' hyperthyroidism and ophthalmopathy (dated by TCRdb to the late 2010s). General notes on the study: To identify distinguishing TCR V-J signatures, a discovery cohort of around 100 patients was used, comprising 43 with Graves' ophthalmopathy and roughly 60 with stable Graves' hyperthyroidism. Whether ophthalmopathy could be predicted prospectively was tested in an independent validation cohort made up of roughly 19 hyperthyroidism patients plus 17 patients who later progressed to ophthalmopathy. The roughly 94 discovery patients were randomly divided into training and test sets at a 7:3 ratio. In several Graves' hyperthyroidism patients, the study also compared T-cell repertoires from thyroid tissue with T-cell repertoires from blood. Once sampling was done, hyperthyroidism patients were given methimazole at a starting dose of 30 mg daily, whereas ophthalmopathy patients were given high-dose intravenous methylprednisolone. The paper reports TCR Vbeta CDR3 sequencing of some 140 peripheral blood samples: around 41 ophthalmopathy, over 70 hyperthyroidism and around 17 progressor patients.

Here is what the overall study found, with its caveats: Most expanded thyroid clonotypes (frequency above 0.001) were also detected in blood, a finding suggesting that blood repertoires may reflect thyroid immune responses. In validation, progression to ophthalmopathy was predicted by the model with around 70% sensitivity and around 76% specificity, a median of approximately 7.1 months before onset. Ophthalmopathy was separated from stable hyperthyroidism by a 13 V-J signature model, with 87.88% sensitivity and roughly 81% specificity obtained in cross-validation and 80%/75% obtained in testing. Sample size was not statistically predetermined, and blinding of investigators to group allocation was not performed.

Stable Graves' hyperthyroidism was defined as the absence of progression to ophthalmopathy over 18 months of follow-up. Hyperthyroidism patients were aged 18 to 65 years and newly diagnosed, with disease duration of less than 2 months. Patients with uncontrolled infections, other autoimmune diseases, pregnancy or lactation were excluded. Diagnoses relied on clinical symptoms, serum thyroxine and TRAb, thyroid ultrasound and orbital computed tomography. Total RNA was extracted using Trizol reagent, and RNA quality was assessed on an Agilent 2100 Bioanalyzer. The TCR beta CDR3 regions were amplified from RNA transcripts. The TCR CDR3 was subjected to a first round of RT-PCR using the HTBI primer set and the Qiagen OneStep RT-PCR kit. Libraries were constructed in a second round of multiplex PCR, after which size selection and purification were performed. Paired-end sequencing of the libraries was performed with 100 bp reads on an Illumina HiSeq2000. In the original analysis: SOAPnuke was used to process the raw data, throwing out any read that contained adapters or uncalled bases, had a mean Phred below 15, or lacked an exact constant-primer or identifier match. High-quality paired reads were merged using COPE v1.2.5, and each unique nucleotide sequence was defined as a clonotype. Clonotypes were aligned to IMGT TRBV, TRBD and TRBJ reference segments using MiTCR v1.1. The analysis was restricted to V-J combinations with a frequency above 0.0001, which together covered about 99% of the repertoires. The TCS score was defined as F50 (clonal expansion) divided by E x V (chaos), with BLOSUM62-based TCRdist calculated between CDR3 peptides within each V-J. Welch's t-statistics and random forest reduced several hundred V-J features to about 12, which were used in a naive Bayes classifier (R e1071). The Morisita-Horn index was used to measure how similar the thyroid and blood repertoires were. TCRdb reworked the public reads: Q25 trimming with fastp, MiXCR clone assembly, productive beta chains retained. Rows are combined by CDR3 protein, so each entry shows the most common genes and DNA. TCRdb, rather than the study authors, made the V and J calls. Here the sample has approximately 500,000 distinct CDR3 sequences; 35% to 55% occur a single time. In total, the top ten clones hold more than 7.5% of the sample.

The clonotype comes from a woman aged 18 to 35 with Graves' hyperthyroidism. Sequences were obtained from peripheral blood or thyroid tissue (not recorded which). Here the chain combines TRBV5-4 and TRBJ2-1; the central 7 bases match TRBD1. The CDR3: CASIRAGGYNEQFF. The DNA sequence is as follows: TGTGCCAGCATTAGGGCAGGGGGTTACAATGAGCAGTTCTTC.